One and the same sample provided the 28 T cell receptor beta chains below, sequenced in a study of T cell changes during pregnancy in multiple sclerosis. Assay used: immunoSEQ multiplex PCR; TCRdb lists only in-frame clones, some missing. The sample lists under 130,000 clones, roughly 92% occurring once. The specimen comprised peripheral blood, sampled after pregnancy. The receptors derive from a female donor with multiple sclerosis, enrolled in a pregnancy study.

V gene TRBV4-1 combines with J gene TRBJ1-1; D remains ambiguous. V dropped 2 bases and J dropped 2 bases, with 12 bases sitting between them. The CDR3 consists of 15 residues. The germline CDR1 and CDR2 sequences are MGHRA and YSYEKL. Here the CDR3 reads CASSQTVRLNTEAFF. DNA of the CDR3: TGCGCCAGCAGCCAAACCGTTCGCCTAAACACTGAAGCTTTCTTT.

The chain carries TRBV30 and TRBJ2-1; D is perhaps TRBD2 (6 bases). The germline V and J ends were trimmed by 0 bases and 10 bases, with 16 bases remaining between them. The germline CDR1 and CDR2 sequences are GTSNPN and SVGIG (reference sequence). CDR3 length: 14 amino acids. The CDR3 sequence: CAWSVTRLDLEQFF. The DNA of the CDR3 is TGTGCCTGGAGTGTCACTAGACTAGATCTGGAGCAGTTCTTC.

The rearrangement uses TRBV15 and TRBJ2-5; TRBD1 matches at 7 bases. In germline, CDR1 is LNHNV, CDR2 YYDKDF (reference sequence). J gave up 5 bases and V 1 base, and 7 bases lay outside the gene matches. This CDR3 region has 15 residues. This CDR3 is CATSRVRTGGETQYF. The CDR3 DNA reads TGTGCCACCAGCAGAGTCCGGACAGGCGGGGAGACCCAGTACTTC.

The chain links TRBV19 to TRBJ1-2; D possibly corresponds to TRBD1 (6 bases). The ends were cut back, 3 bases at V and 5 bases at J, with 19 bases in the middle. The CDR3 is 16 residues long. Germline values: CDR1 LNHDA, CDR2 SQIVND (reference sequence). CDR3: CASSITPPGTPYGYTF. The CDR3 bases are TGTGCCAGTAGTATTACCCCCCCCGGGACACCGTATGGCTACACCTTC.

The V and J genes are TRBV6-1 and TRBJ2-1; 8 positions match TRBD1. V shed 4 bases, J shed 1 base, and the junction held 9 bases outside the gene matches. The germline V gene has CDR1 MNHNS and CDR2 SASEGT. This CDR3 contains 17 residues. In DNA, the CDR3 is TGTGCCAGCAGTGGACAGGGGCGAAAAAAATCCTACAATGAGCAGTTCTTC. Translating gives CASSGQGRKKSYNEQFF.

The count of this clone is one. The V and J genes are TRBV29-1 and TRBJ1-1; possible D gene TRBD1, 5 bases. The germline V and J ends were trimmed by 1 base and 3 bases, with 9 bases remaining between them. The V gene's germline CDR1 is SQVTM and CDR2 ANQGSEA. The CDR3 spans 13 residues. DNA of the CDR3: TGCAGCGTTGAAGGGGGCCGGGACACTGAAGCTTTCTTT. Translating gives CSVEGGRDTEAFF.

The CDR3, as DNA: TGTGCCAGCACCAAGCGGAGCTCCTACAATGAGCAGTTCTTC. Translation: CASTKRSSYNEQFF. V usage is TRBV7-6 and J usage is TRBJ2-1; TRBD2 might be the D (5 bases). Germline CDR1 SGHVS, CDR2 FNYEAQ. Trimming removed 7 bases from V and 0 bases from J, with 10 bases in between. The CDR3 totals 14 residues. The whole variable domain, remainder taken from reference TRBV7-6 and TRBJ2-1, is GAGVSQSPRYKVTKRGQDVALRCDPISGHVSLYWYRQALGQGPEFLTYFNYEAQQDKSGLPNDRFSAERPEGSISTLTIQRTEQRDSAMYRCASTKRSSYNEQFFGPGTRLTVL.

The chain employs TRBV5-4 and TRBJ2-3, with 8 bases identical to TRBD1. J gave up 2 bases and V 4 bases, and 6 bases lay outside the gene matches. Germline V CDR1 and CDR2: SGHNT, YYREEE (reference sequence). CDR3 size: 15 residues. For the CDR3, the DNA is TGTGCCAGCAGCCTATGGACAGGGCCCACAGATACGCAGTATTTT. Translation gives CASSLWTGPTDTQYF.

The chain is built from TRBV27 and TRBJ1-6; the D is unclear. CDR1 and CDR2 (germline): MNHEY, SMNVEV (reference sequence). The V end lost 5 bases, the J end lost 9 bases, and 14 bases lay between the germline ends. This CDR3 is built from 14 residues. The CDR3 reads CASSRYRDRSPLHF. As DNA, the CDR3 is TGTGCCAGCAGTCGCTACCGGGATCGTTCACCCCTCCACTTT.

The J gene is TRBJ2-7, the V gene TRBV10-3; 8 positions agree with TRBD1. From germline, CDR1 is ENHRY and CDR2 SYGVKD. CDR3 size: 14 residues. The ends lost 2 bases at V and 3 bases at J; junction bases unmatched: 3. The CDR3, as DNA: TGTGCCATCAGTGAGCCGGACAGGGTCTACGAGCAGTACTTC. Its protein is CAISEPDRVYEQYF.

For the CDR3, the DNA is TGTGCCAGCAGCGAACCGGGACAGCCCACAGATACGCAGTATTTT. It translates to CASSEPGQPTDTQYF. The chain has TRBV5-8 and TRBJ2-3, with 7 bases identical to TRBD1. The CDR3 length is 15 residues. Germline V gives CDR1 SGHTS, CDR2 YDEGEE. V gave up 4 bases and J gave up 2 bases; unmatched junction bases: 7.

The rearrangement joins TRBV7-9 to TRBJ2-7; D possibly corresponds to TRBD1 (6 bases). V was pared by 3 bases and J by 2 bases, with 17 bases between. The CDR3 has 16 residues. Per germline, CDR1 SEHNR and CDR2 FQNEAQ (reference sequence). CDR3 protein: CASSFPARGHPYEQYF. The CDR3 coding sequence is TGTGCCAGCAGCTTCCCCGCCCGGGGACACCCCTACGAGCAGTACTTC.

The gene calls are TRBV7-2 and TRBJ2-7, with TRBD1 matching over 7 bases. V gave up 5 bases and J gave up 3 bases; unmatched junction bases: 7. CDR1 and CDR2 from the germline V gene are SGHTA and FQGNSA. This CDR3 spans 14 amino acids. This CDR3 reads CASSPGQAIYEQYF. CDR3 nucleotide sequence: TGTGCCAGCAGCCCCGGACAGGCTATCTACGAGCAGTACTTC. The full variable domain, completed using reference TRBV7-2 and TRBJ2-7, is GAGVSQSPSNKVTEKGKDVELRCDPISGHTALYWYRQSLGQGLEFLIYFQGNSAPDKSGLPSDRFSAERTGGSVSTLTIQRTQQEDSAVYLCASSPGQAIYEQYFGPGTRLTVT.

The chain is built from TRBV2 and TRBJ1-4; D gene ambiguous. Germline V CDR1 and CDR2: SNHLY, FYNNEI. The V end was cut by 5 bases, the J end by 2 bases, with 9 bases between. There are 14 residues in the CDR3. CDR3 sequence: CASSPTRTNEKLFF. CDR3 sequence (DNA): TGTGCCAGCAGTCCGACACGTACTAATGAAAAACTGTTTTTT. Supplemented by reference TRBV2 and TRBJ1-4, the full variable domain reads EPEVTQTPSHQVTQMGQEVILRCVPISNHLYFYWYRQILGQKVEFLVSFYNNEISEKSEIFDDQFSVERPDGSNFTLKIRSTKLEDSAMYFCASSPTRTNEKLFFGSGTQLSVL.

CDR3 protein: CASTTAGGAEAFF. The CDR3 DNA is TGTGCCAGTACCACCGCCGGGGGGGCTGAAGCTTTCTTT. This rearrangement joins TRBV19 to TRBJ1-1; a weak D match, TRBD1 (5 bases). V gave up 7 bases and J gave up 6 bases, with 15 bases separating them. Germline assignment: CDR1 LNHDA and CDR2 SQIVND (reference sequence). This CDR3 spans 13 amino acids.

This chain uses TRBV27 with TRBJ2-1, with D possibly being TRBD2 (5 bases). The V gene lost 0 bases and the J gene lost 2 bases, with 14 bases spanning the gap. The germline V gene has CDR1 MNHEY and CDR2 SMNVEV (reference sequence). The CDR3 is 17 residues long. In DNA form, the CDR3 reads TGTGCCAGCAGTTTATCGACCTCGGGGAATCCCTACAATGAGCAGTTCTTC. This encodes CASSLSTSGNPYNEQFF.

The chain employs TRBV27 and TRBJ2-1; 8 nucleotides align to TRBD1. The CDR3 spans 15 residues. J was trimmed by 1 base and V by 5 bases; bases with no gene match: 4. Germline V CDR1 and CDR2: MNHEY, SMNVEV (reference sequence). This CDR3 reads CASSADRASYNEQFF. The CDR3 DNA reads TGTGCCAGCAGTGCGGACAGGGCTTCCTACAATGAGCAGTTCTTC.

CDR3 DNA: TGTGCCAGCAGTTCCTCGGGGGCATCATGGGGAGAGACCCAGTACTTC. It codes for CASSSSGASWGETQYF. J is TRBJ2-5 and V is TRBV6-5; the D gene could be TRBD1 or TRBD2 (6 bases each). CDR3 size: 16 residues. Germline V gene lookup returns CDR1 MNHEY and CDR2 SVGAGI. Trimming took 4 bases from V and 4 from J, leaving 19 bases between them.

The CDR3 loop is CASSTGGELFF. DNA of the CDR3: TGTGCCAGCAGCACGGGCGGGGAGCTGTTTTTT. The chain recombines TRBV2 with TRBJ2-2; D ambiguous. CDR3 length: 11 amino acids. V lost 6 bases and J lost 7, with 6 bases in between. Germline CDR1 is SNHLY and CDR2 is FYNNEI.

This chain connects TRBV7-9 to TRBJ1-5; TRBD1 matches at 7 bases. The germline V gene encodes CDR1 SEHNR and CDR2 FQNEAQ (reference sequence). The CDR3 contains 12 residues. The CDR3 protein is CTDRAADQPQHF. The CDR3 coding sequence is TGTACCGACAGGGCGGCGGATCAGCCCCAGCATTTT.

This chain joins TRBV2 and TRBJ1-4; tentative D call: TRBD1 (6 bases). The CDR3 runs to 15 residues. Per the germline V gene, CDR1 is SNHLY and CDR2 is FYNNEI. Deletions cut 3 bases from V and 0 bases from J, with 8 bases between. The CDR3 nucleotides are TGTGCCAGCAGTGAGGACAGAACAACTAATGAAAAACTGTTTTTT. Translated, it gives CASSEDRTTNEKLFF. The full variable domain, its missing parts supplied by reference TRBV2 and TRBJ1-4, is EPEVTQTPSHQVTQMGQEVILRCVPISNHLYFYWYRQILGQKVEFLVSFYNNEISEKSEIFDDQFSVERPDGSNFTLKIRSTKLEDSAMYFCASSEDRTTNEKLFFGSGTQLSVL.

This chain connects TRBV6-1 to TRBJ2-3, with D tentatively TRBD1 (7 bases). The CDR3 covers 17 residues. The V gene lost 2 bases and the J gene lost 3 bases, with 18 bases spanning the gap. CDR1 is MNHNS and CDR2 is SASEGT in the germline V gene. CDR3 coding DNA: TGTGCCAGCAGTGAACTCCCAGGGGGGTTTGTGACAGATACGCAGTATTTT. This codes for CASSELPGGFVTDTQYF.

The V gene is TRBV9, the J gene TRBJ2-1; maybe TRBD2 (6 bases). Trimming removed 0 bases from V and 0 bases from J, with 13 bases in between. Germline assignment: CDR1 SGDLS and CDR2 YYNGEE. The CDR3 runs to 17 residues. CDR3 loop: CASSVARRGSSYNEQFF. The CDR3 region has the DNA TGTGCCAGCAGCGTAGCTCGACGGGGGAGCTCCTACAATGAGCAGTTCTTC.

This chain joins TRBV18 and TRBJ2-2, with TRBD1 identical over 9 bases. This CDR3 contains 15 residues. Germline lookup yields CDR1 KGHSH and CDR2 LQKENI. V dropped 2 bases and J dropped 5; count of bases not matched to a gene: 3. This chain's CDR3 is CASSPAGQGTGELFF. The CDR3 DNA is TGTGCCAGCTCACCAGCCGGACAGGGGACCGGGGAGCTGTTTTTT.

The chain carries TRBV27 and TRBJ2-1, with 7 bases matching TRBD2. From germline, CDR1 is MNHEY and CDR2 SMNVEV (reference sequence). The ends lost 7 bases at V and 4 bases at J; junction bases unmatched: 10. The CDR3 length is 15 residues. Written as DNA, the CDR3 is TGTGCCAGCAAGGGAGGGGTCCGGGGGTACAATGAGCAGTTCTTC. Its protein is CASKGGVRGYNEQFF.

The CDR3 sequence is CASSVTGGTNEKLFF. The CDR3 nucleotides are TGTGCCAGCAGTGTGACAGGGGGAACTAATGAAAAACTGTTTTTT. The genes are TRBV6-5 and TRBJ1-4; 9 nucleotides align to TRBD1. The CDR3 runs to 15 residues. CDR1 and CDR2 from the germline V gene are MNHEY and SVGAGI. Trimming cost V 5 bases and J 1 base; bases outside gene matches: 2.

The chain carries TRBV6-6 and TRBJ2-7, with 8 positions matching TRBD1. The V and J ends lost 6 bases and 0 bases, in that order; junction bases with no gene match: 10. Germline CDR1 MNHNY, CDR2 SVGAGI (reference sequence). This CDR3 has 16 residues. The CDR3 DNA reads TGTGCCAGCAGCCGCGGACAGGGTGTAAGCTCCTACGAGCAGTACTTC. It is translated as CASSRGQGVSSYEQYF.

The V call is TRBV18, the J call TRBJ1-5; D remains ambiguous. Germline CDR1 and CDR2: KGHSH and LQKENI. V lost 10 bases to trimming and J lost 4 bases, with 14 bases between them. This CDR3 is 13 amino acids long. CDR3 in amino acids: CATSSGGNQPQHF. The CDR3 DNA reads as TGTGCCACCAGCTCAGGTGGAAATCAGCCCCAGCATTTT.